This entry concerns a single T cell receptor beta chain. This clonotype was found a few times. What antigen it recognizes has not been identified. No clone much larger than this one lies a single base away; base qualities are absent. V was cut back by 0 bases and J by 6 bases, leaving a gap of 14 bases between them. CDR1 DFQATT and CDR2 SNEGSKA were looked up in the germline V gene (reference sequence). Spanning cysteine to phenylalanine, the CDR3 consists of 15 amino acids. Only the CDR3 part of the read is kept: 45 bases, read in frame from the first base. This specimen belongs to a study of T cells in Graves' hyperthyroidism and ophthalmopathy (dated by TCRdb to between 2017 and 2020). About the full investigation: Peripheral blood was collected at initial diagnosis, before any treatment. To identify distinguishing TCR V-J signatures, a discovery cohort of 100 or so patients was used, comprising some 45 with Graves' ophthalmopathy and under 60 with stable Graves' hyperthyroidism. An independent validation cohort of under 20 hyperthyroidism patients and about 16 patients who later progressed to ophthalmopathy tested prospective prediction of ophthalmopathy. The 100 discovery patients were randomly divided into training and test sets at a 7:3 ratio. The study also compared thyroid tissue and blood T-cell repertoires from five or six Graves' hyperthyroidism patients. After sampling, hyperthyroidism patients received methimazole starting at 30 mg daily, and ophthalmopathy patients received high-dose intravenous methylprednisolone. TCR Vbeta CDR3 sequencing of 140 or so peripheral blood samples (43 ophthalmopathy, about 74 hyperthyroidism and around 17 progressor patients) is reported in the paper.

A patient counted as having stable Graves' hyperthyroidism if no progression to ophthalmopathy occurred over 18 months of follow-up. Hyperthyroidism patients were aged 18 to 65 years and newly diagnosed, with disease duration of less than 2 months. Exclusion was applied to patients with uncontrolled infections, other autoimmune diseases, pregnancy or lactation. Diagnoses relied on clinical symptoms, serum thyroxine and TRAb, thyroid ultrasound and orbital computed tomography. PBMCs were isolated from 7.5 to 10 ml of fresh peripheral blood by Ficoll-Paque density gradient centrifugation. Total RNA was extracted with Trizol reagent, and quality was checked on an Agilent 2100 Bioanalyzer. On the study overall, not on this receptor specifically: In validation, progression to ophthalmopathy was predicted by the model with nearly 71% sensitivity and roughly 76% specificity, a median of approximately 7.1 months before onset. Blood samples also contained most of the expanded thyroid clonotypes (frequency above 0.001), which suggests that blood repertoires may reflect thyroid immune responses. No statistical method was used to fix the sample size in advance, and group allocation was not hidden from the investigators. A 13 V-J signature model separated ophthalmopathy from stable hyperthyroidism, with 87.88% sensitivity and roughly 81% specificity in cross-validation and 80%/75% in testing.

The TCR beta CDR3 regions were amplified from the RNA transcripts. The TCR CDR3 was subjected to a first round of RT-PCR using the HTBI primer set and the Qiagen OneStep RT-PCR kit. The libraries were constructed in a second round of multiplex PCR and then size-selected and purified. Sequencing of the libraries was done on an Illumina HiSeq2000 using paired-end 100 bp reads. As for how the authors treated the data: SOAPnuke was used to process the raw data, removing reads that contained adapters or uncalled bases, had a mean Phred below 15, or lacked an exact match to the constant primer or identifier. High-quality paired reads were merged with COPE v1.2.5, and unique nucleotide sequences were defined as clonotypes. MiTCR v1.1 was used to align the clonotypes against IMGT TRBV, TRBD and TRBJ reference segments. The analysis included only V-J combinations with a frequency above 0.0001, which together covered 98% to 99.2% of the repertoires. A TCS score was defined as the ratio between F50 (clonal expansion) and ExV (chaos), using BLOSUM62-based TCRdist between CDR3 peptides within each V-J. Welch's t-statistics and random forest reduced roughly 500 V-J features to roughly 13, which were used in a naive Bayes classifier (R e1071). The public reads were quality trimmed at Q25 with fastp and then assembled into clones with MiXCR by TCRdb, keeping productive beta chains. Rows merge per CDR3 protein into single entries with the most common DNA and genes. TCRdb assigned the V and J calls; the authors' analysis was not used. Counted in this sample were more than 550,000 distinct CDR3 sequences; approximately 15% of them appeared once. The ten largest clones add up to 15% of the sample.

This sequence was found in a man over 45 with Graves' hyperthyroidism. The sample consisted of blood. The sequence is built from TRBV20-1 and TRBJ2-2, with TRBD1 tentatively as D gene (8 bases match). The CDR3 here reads CSARDRTGRAGELFF. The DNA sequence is TGCAGTGCTAGAGATCGGACAGGGAGGGCCGGGGAGCTGTTTTTT.